There are a few counts of the clone carrying this T cell receptor (beta chain). These data belong to a study of blood T cells in healthy people across ages. Trimming took 7 bases from V and 0 from J, leaving 5 bases between them. CDR3 size: 11 residues. The germline CDR1 and CDR2 sequences are SQVTM and ANQGSEA. Next came a second PCR, run for roughly 6 to 11 cycles, which used a sample-barcoded 5' primer along with a J-beta primer mix. TCRdb re-derived calls from the 5' RACE reads in MiXCR, one entry per CDR3 protein. In the table there are roughly 1.5 million distinct CDR3 sequences, approximately 43% of which are singletons.

The chain uses TRBV29-1 and TRBJ2-3; D gene unclear. This clonotype was sampled from a woman aged 18-35 years in good health. Sample: blood. The CDR3 is CSDSSTDTQYF. The CDR3 DNA follows: TGCAGCGATAGTAGCACAGATACGCAGTATTTT.